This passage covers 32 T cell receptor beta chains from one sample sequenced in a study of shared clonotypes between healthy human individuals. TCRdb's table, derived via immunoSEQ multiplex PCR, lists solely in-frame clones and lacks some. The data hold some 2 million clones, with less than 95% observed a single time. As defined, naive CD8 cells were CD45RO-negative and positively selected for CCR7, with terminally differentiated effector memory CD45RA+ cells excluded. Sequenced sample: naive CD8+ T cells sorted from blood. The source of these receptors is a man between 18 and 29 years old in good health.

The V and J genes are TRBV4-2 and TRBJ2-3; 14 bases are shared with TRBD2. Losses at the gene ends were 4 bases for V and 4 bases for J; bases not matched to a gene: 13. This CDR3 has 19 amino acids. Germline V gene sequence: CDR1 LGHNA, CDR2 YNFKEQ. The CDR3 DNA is TGTGCCAGCAGCCGGAATGCCCCGGGGACTAGCGGGAGAGCAGATACGCAGTATTTT. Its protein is CASSRNAPGTSGRADTQYF.

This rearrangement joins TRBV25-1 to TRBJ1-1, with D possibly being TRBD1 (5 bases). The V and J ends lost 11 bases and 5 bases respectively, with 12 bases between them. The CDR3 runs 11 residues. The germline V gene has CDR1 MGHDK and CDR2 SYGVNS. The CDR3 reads CAGGELTEAFF. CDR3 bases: TGTGCCGGGGGGGAGTTGACTGAAGCTTTCTTT.

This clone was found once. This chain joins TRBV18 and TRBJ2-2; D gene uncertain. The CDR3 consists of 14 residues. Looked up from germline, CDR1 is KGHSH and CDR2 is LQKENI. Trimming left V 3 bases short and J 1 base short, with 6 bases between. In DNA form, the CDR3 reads TGTGCCAGCTCACCGGAAATGAACACCGGGGAGCTGTTTTTT. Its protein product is CASSPEMNTGELFF.

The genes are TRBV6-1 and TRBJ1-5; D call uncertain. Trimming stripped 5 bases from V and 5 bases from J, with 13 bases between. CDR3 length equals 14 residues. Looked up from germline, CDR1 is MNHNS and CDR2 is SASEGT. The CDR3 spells CASSTDTADQPQHF. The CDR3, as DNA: TGTGCCAGCAGTACTGACACGGCTGATCAGCCCCAGCATTTT.

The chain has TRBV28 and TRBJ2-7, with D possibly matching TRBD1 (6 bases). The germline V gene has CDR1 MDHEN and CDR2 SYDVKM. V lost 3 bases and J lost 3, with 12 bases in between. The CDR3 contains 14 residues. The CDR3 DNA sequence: TGTGCCAGCAGTTTCTTGGGGGCGTTCTACGAGCAGTACTTC. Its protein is CASSFLGAFYEQYF.

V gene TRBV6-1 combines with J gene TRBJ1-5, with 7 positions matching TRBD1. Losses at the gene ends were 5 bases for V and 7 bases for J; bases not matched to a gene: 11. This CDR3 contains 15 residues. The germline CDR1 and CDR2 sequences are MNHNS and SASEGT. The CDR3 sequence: CASSLDRTGKQPQHF. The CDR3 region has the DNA TGTGCCAGCAGTTTGGACAGGACGGGAAAACAGCCCCAGCATTTT.

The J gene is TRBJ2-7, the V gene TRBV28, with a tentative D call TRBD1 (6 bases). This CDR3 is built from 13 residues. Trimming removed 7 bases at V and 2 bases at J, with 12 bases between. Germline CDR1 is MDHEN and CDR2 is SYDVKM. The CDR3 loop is CASTTGLTYEQYF. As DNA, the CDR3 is TGTGCCAGCACTACAGGGTTAACCTACGAGCAGTACTTC.

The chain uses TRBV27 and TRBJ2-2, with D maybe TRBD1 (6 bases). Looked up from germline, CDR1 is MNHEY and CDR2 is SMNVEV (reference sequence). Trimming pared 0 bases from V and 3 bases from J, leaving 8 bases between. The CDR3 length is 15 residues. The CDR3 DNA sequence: TGTGCCAGCAGTTTATCGGGGGCCCACACCGGGGAGCTGTTTTTT. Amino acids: CASSLSGAHTGELFF.

The CDR3 is CSGGTPPLHF. The CDR3 DNA reads TGCAGTGGTGGGACGCCACCCCTCCACTTT. The chain links TRBV20-1 to TRBJ1-6; TRBD1 might be the D (5 bases). CDR1 is DFQATT and CDR2 is SNEGSKA in the germline V gene (reference sequence). The CDR3 spans 10 residues. Trimming left V 7 bases short and J 11 bases short, with 9 bases between.

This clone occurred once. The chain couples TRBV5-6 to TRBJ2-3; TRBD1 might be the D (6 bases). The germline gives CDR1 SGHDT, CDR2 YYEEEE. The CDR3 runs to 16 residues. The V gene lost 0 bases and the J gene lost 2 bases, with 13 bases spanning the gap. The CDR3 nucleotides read TGTGCCAGCAGCTTGGATGTGGGGGCTCACACAGATACGCAGTATTTT. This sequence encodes CASSLDVGAHTDTQYF.

Written as DNA, the CDR3 is TGTGCCAGCAGTTTATGGTCAGGGGGGGCCTACGAGCAGTACTTC. This encodes CASSLWSGGAYEQYF. The chain is built from TRBV27 and TRBJ2-7; tentatively, D is TRBD1 or TRBD2 (7 bases each). The germline V and J ends were trimmed by 1 base and 2 bases, with 12 bases remaining between them. CDR1 is MNHEY, CDR2 SMNVEV, per germline (reference sequence). This CDR3 has 15 residues.

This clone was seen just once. CDR3 coding DNA: TGTGCCAGCAGTGAATTAGGCTATTTGAACACTGAAGCTTTCTTT. This translates into CASSELGYLNTEAFF. The V and J genes are TRBV25-1 and TRBJ1-1, with unresolved D. Germline-derived CDR1 and CDR2 are MGHDK and SYGVNS. Between the trimmed V and J ends, which lost 1 base and 0 bases, there was a span of 9 bases. This CDR3 spans 15 amino acids.

Written as DNA, the CDR3 is TGTGCCATCAGTGAGTCGGGCGGGGCATCCTACGAGCAGTACTTC. Translation gives CAISESGGASYEQYF. This chain links TRBV10-3 with TRBJ2-7, with a weak D call TRBD2 (6 bases). CDR3 length: 15 residues. Germline V gives CDR1 ENHRY, CDR2 SYGVKD. Between the trimmed V and J ends, which lost 0 bases and 1 base, there was a span of 10 bases.

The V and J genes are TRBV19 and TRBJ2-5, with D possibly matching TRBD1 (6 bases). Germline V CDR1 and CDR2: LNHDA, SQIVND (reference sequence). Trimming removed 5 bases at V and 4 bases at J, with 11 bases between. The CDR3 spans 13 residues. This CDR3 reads CASSDRNIETQYF. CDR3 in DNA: TGTGCCAGTAGTGACAGGAACATAGAGACCCAGTACTTC.

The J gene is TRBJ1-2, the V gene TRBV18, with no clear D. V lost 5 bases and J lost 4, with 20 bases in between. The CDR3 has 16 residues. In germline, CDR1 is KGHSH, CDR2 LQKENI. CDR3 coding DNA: TGTGCCAGCTCATCCCGGGAGAATAAAGGCGGCTATGGCTACACCTTC. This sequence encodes CASSSRENKGGYGYTF.

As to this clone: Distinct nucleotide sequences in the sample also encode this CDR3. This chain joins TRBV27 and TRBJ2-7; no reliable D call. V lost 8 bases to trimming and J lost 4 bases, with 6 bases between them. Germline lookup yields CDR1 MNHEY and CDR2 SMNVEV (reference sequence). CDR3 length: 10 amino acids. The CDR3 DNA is TGTGCCAGCGGATATTACGAGCAGTACTTC. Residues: CASGYYEQYF.

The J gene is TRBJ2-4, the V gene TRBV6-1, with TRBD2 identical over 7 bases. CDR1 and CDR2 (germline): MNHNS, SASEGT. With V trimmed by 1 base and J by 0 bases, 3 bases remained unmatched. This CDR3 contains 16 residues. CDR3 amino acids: CASSEGGGLAKNIQYF. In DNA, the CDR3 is TGTGCCAGCAGTGAAGGGGGGGGACTAGCCAAAAACATTCAGTACTTC.

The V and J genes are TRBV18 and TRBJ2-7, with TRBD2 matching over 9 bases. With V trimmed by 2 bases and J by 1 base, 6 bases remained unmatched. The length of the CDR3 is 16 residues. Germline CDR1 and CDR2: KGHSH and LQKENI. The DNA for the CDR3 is TGTGCCAGCTCACCAACGCGAAGCGGGGGGTCCTACGAGCAGTACTTC. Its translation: CASSPTRSGGSYEQYF.

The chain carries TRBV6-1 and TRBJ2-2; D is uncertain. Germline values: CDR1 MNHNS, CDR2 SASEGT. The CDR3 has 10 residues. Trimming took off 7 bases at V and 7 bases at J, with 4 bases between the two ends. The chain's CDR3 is CASKDGELFF. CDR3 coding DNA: TGTGCCAGCAAAGACGGGGAGCTGTTTTTT.

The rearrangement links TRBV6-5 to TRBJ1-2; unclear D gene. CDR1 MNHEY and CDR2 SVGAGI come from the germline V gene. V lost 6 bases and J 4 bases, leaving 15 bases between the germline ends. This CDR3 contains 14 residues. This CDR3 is CASRWTSGGYGYTF. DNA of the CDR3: TGTGCCAGCAGGTGGACCTCCGGAGGCTATGGCTACACCTTC.

For the CDR3, the DNA is TGCGCCAGCAGCCAAGAAGGCAGCCACAAAAAACTGTTTTTT. Translation: CASSQEGSHKKLFF. The chain joins TRBV4-1 to TRBJ1-4; D is undetermined. Germline V CDR1 and CDR2: MGHRA, YSYEKL. With 0 bases removed from V and 9 bases from J, the gap between germline ends came to 11 bases. The CDR3 has 14 residues.

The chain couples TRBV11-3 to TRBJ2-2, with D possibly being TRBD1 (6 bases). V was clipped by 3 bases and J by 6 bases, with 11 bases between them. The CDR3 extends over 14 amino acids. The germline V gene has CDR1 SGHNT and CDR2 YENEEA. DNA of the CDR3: TGTGCCAGCAGCTTCACGGACAGTCCCGGGGAGCTGTTTTTT. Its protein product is CASSFTDSPGELFF.

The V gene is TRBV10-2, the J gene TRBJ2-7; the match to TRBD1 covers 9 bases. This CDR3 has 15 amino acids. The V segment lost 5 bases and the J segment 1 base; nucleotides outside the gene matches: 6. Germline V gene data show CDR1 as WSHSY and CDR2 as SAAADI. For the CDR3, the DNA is TGCGCCAGCAGTTTGGACAGGGGAAGTTCCTACGAGCAGTACTTC. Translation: CASSLDRGSSYEQYF.

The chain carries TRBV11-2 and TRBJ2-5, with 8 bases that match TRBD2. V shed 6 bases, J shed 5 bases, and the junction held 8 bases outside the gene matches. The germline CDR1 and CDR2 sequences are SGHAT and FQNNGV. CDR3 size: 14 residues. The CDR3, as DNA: TGTGCCAGCAGATACACTAGCGGCTTGGAGACCCAGTACTTC. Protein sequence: CASRYTSGLETQYF.

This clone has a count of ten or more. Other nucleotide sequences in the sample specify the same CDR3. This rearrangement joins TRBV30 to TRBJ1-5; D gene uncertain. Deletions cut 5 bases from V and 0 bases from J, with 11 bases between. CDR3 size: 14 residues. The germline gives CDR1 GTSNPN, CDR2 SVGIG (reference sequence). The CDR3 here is CAWGGENSNQPQHF. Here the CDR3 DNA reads TGTGCCTGGGGCGGGGAGAATAGCAATCAGCCCCAGCATTTT.

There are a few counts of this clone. CDR3 bases: TGTGCCAGCGGGACGACGGACCTATATGGCTACACCTTC. Translating gives CASGTTDLYGYTF. The chain links TRBV6-5 to TRBJ1-2; possible D gene TRBD1, 5 bases. Germline V gives CDR1 MNHEY, CDR2 SVGAGI. This CDR3 contains 13 residues. V was shortened by 8 bases and J by 5 bases, with 15 bases between the two germline ends.

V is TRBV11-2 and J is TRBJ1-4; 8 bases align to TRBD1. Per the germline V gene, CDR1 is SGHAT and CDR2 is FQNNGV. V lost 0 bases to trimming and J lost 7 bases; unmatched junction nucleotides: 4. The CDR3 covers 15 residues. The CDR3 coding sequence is TGTGCCAGCAGCTTAGAGGACAGGGTTTTTGAAAAACTGTTTTTT. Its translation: CASSLEDRVFEKLFF. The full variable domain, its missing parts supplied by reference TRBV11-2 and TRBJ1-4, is EAGVAQSPRYKIIEKRQSVAFWCNPISGHATLYWYQQILGQGPKLLIQFQNNGVVDDSQLPKDRFSAERLKGVDSTLKIQPAKLEDSAVYLCASSLEDRVFEKLFFGSGTQLSVL.

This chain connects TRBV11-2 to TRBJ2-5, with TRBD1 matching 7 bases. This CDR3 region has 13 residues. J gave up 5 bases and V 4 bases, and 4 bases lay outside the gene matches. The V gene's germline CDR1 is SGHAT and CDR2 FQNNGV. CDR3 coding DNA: TGTGCCAGCAGCTCCGGGACAGTTGAGACCCAGTACTTC. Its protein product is CASSSGTVETQYF.

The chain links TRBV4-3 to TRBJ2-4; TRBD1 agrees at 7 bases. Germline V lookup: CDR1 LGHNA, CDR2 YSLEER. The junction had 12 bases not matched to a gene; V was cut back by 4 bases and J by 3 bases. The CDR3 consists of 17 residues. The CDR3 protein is CASSPGKGAWDKNIQYF. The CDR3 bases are TGCGCCAGCAGCCCGGGGAAGGGGGCATGGGACAAAAACATTCAGTACTTC.

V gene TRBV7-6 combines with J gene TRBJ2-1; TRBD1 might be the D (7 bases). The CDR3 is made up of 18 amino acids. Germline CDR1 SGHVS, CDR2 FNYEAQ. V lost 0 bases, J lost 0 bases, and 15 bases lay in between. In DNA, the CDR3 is TGTGCCAGCAGCTTAGCGCAGGGGGGCTCCTACTCCTACAATGAGCAGTTCTTC. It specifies CASSLAQGGSYSYNEQFF.

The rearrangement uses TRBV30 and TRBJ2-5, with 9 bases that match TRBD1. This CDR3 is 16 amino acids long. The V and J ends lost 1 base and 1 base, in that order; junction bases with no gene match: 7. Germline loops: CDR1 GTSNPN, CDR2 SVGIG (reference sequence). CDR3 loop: CAWSDGDRAIQETQYF. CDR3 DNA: TGTGCCTGGAGTGACGGGGACAGGGCAATCCAAGAGACCCAGTACTTC.

CDR3 region: CASSTEGASRYEQYF. CDR3 nucleotide sequence: TGTGCCAGCAGCACGGAGGGGGCTTCCCGCTACGAGCAGTACTTC. V and J are TRBV7-9 and TRBJ2-7, with a possible D match to TRBD1 (7 bases). The CDR3 has 15 amino acids. With 5 bases removed from V and 3 bases from J, the gap between germline ends came to 17 bases. CDR1 SEHNR and CDR2 FQNEAQ come from the germline V gene (reference sequence).